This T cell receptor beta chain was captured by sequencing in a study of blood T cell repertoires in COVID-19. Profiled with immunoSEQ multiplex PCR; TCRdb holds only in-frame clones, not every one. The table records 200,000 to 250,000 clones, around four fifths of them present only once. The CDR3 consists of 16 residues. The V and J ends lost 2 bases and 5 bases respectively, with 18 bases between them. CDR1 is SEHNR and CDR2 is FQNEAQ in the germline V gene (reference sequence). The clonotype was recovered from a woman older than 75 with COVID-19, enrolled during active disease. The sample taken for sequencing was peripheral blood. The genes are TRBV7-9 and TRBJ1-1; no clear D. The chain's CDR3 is CASSLLSLRGGTEAFF. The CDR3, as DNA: TGTGCCAGCAGCTTATTATCGTTACGGGGTGGTACTGAAGCTTTCTTT.